Sequencing of this T cell receptor (beta chain) was carried out in a study of cytomegalovirus exposure and HLA in healthy donors. Study outcomes and limitations: The authors enumerated under 200 TCR beta chains as linked to cytomegalovirus.

V was clipped by 5 bases and J by 2 bases, with 13 bases between them. The CDR3 runs 16 residues. Germline assignment: CDR1 SGHAT and CDR2 FQDESV (reference sequence). Worth noting for this clone: Its antigen is not identified.

The PCR was carried out with 60 Vbeta primers and 13 Jbeta primers. This table comes from immunoSEQ multiplex PCR, and its TCRdb copy is limited to in-frame clones, with some not included. This table has 150,000 or so clones, 55% to 75% appearing once. The receptor was isolated from a human donor in good health. The genes are TRBV11-1 and TRBJ2-6, with a weak D call TRBD2 (5 bases). The specimen sequenced was PBMCs. CDR3 region: CASSPRARAGANVLTF. The CDR3 DNA reads TGTGCCAGCAGCCCCCGGGCGAGGGCTGGGGCCAACGTCCTGACTTTC.